These 10 T cell receptor beta chains share one sample of origin, sequenced in a study of early T cells in non-severe SARS-CoV-2 infection. MiXCR, run by TCRdb on the 5' RACE reads, gives a single entry per CDR3 protein. The data contain 50,000 to 60,000 distinct CDR3 sequences, approximately 6.2% of them seen just once; the ten biggest clones take up over 3.5%. The material sequenced was whole blood. All receptors come from an adult who was a healthcare worker with PCR-confirmed SARS-CoV-2 infection or an uninfected control (not recorded which).

V gene TRBV10-1 combines with J gene TRBJ2-1; D might be TRBD1 (5 bases). Germline values: CDR1 WNHNN, CDR2 SYGVQD (reference sequence). Trimming stripped 4 bases from V and 9 bases from J, with 13 bases between. The CDR3 runs 13 residues. The CDR3 reads CASSGGPVSEQFF. DNA of the CDR3: TGCGCCAGCAGTGGGGGCCCGGTCTCTGAGCAGTTCTTC.

This sequence joins TRBV19 and TRBJ1-4; 7 bases are shared with TRBD1. The CDR3 covers 14 residues. Germline-derived CDR1 and CDR2 are LNHDA and SQIVND (reference sequence). V lost 7 bases, J lost 8 bases, and 10 bases stayed unmatched. The CDR3 DNA is TGTGCCAGTAACCTGACAGGGTCTTGCGAAAAACTGTTTTTT. This translates into CASNLTGSCEKLFF. The whole variable domain, filled in from reference TRBV19 and TRBJ1-4, reads DGGITQSPKYLFRKEGQNVTLSCEQNLNHDAMYWYRQDPGQGLRLIYYSQIVNDFQKGDIAEGYSVSREKKESFPLTVTSAQKNPTAFYLCASNLTGSCEKLFFGSGTQLSVL.

The chain is built from TRBV20-1 and TRBJ2-5; D is tentatively TRBD1 or TRBD2 (7 bases each). From germline, CDR1 is DFQATT and CDR2 SNEGSKA (reference sequence). Trimming cost V 2 bases and J 5 bases, with 18 bases left between them. CDR3 length: 15 residues. The CDR3 sequence is CSARQGGKYVETQYF. CDR3 nucleotides: TGCAGTGCTAGACAGGGGGGGAAGTATGTGGAGACCCAGTACTTC.

This clonotype was found a few times. The junction shows a germline mismatch at one end, possibly a read error. The chain is built from TRBV7-7 and TRBJ2-3, with 9 bases that match TRBD2. The V gene's germline CDR1 is SSHAT and CDR2 FNYEAQ (reference sequence). The CDR3 is 14 amino acids. CDR3 DNA: TGTGCTAGCAGCCCTCGAGCGGGGGGCGATACGCAGTATTTT. Protein: CASSPRAGGDTQYF.

This clonotype has ten or more counts. The J gene is TRBJ2-1, the V gene TRBV6-5; 11 bases are shared with TRBD2. The CDR3 contains 17 residues. Germline V lookup: CDR1 MNHEY, CDR2 SVGAGI. The V gene end was trimmed by 2 bases and the J gene end by 0 bases; junction bases not matched to a gene: 3. The chain's CDR3 is CASSYKTSGVSYNEQFF. DNA of the CDR3: TGTGCCAGCAGTTACAAGACTAGCGGGGTCTCCTACAATGAGCAGTTCTTC.

V usage is TRBV7-9 and J usage is TRBJ2-7; D unresolved. Germline lookup yields CDR1 SEHNR and CDR2 FQNEAQ (reference sequence). The CDR3 is made up of 12 amino acids. Trimming left V 5 bases short and J 3 bases short, with 8 bases between. The CDR3 coding sequence is TGTGCCAGCAGCGAAACCAACTACGAGCAGTACTTC. Its protein is CASSETNYEQYF. Together with reference TRBV7-9 and TRBJ2-7, the CDR3 gives the full variable domain: DTGVSQNPRHKITKRGQNVTFRCDPISEHNRLYWYRQTLGQGPEFLTYFQNEAQLEKSRLLSDRFSAERPKGSFSTLEIQRTEQGDSAMYLCASSETNYEQYFGPGTRLTVT.

Comments on this clonotype: It may be a read error: a sequence one base away is much more abundant. The V and J genes are TRBV7-2 and TRBJ2-7; D unclear. CDR3 length: 14 residues. Germline-derived CDR1 and CDR2 are SGHTA and FQGNSA. In DNA form, the CDR3 reads TGTGCCACCAGCGTAACCTGGGGAAGCTACGAGCAGTACTTC. Protein product: CATSVTWGSYEQYF. The full variable domain, its missing parts supplied by reference TRBV7-2 and TRBJ2-7, is GAGVSQSPSNKVTEKGKDVELRCDPISGHTALYWYRQSLGQGLEFLIYFQGNSAPDKSGLPSDRFSAERTGGSVSTLTIQRTQQEDSAVYLCATSVTWGSYEQYFGPGTRLTVT.

The chain couples TRBV11-2 to TRBJ2-3; TRBD2 might be the D (6 bases). The CDR3 has 14 amino acids. The ends were cut back, 1 base at V and 7 bases at J, with 12 bases in the middle. From germline, CDR1 is SGHAT and CDR2 FQNNGV. This CDR3 reads CASSLVAAGNTQYF. CDR3 DNA sequence: TGTGCCAGCAGCTTAGTTGCGGCGGGGAATACGCAGTATTTT.

This clonotype was counted ten times or more. The genes are TRBV7-2 and TRBJ2-5; unclear D gene. CDR3 size: 13 residues. The V gene lost 2 bases and the J gene lost 1 base, with 5 bases spanning the gap. The germline gives CDR1 SGHTA, CDR2 FQGNSA. CDR3 protein: CASSLTPQETQYF. The CDR3 DNA follows: TGTGCCAGCAGCTTAACCCCCCAAGAGACCCAGTACTTC. Full variable domain (missing parts from reference TRBV7-2 and TRBJ2-5): GAGVSQSPSNKVTEKGKDVELRCDPISGHTALYWYRQSLGQGLEFLIYFQGNSAPDKSGLPSDRFSAERTGGSVSTLTIQRTQQEDSAVYLCASSLTPQETQYFGPGTRLLVL.

The rearrangement links TRBV7-8 to TRBJ1-4, with D perhaps TRBD1 (5 bases). Germline loops: CDR1 SGHVS, CDR2 FQNEAQ. The CDR3 has 15 amino acids. V dropped 2 bases and J dropped 8 bases, with 15 bases sitting between them. The CDR3 is CASSLTGRGVEKLFF. The DNA for the CDR3 is TGTGCCAGCAGCTTAACGGGGCGAGGCGTAGAAAAACTGTTTTTT.